This T cell receptor (beta chain) was profiled in a study of cytotoxic CD8 clonotypes in ibrutinib-treated CLL. Study-wide results and caveats: Different sampling times were used for sustained-remission and progressing patients. The clonality rise at ibrutinib response reflected private clonotype expansion.

A note on this clone: What it binds is not known.

V was pared by 5 bases and J by 3 bases, with 15 bases between. CDR1 and CDR2 (germline): SGHTA, FQGTGA. This CDR3 has 15 residues. Sequencing used immunoSEQ multiplex PCR; TCRdb keeps in-frame clones, though not all of them. The sample holds some 80,000 clones; about 85% are singletons and the top ten take about 4.8%. Approximately 2.2 micrograms of genomic DNA, which was extracted from cryopreserved PBMCs, served as the material used for the TCR beta libraries. Sequencing used PBMCs, obtained after 12 months of ibrutinib treatment. The receptor comes from a human donor with chronic lymphocytic leukemia. J is TRBJ2-3 and V is TRBV7-3; TRBD2 is a possible D gene (5 bases). CDR3 nucleotides: TGTGCCAGCAGCCCCAGCTTACTAGAAACAGATACGCAGTATTTT. Protein sequence: CASSPSLLETDTQYF.